The present entry profiles one T cell receptor beta chain with its context. No antigen is known for it. One end of the junction varies from germline; a read error may be responsible. The sample comes from a study of breast tumors, draining lymph nodes, adjacent tissues. Broader study findings: Tumor TCR diversity was below lymph nodes but above nontumor tissue. That most tumor T cells come from lymph nodes remained unproven. Luminal-like breast cancer showed significantly higher tumor–nontumor repertoire similarity than basal-like. Data fit most tumor T cells coming from lymph node, expanding in tumor.

This CDR3 region has 15 residues. CDR1 is SGHDT, CDR2 YYEEEE, per germline. TCRdb re-derived calls from the multiplex PCR reads in MiXCR, one entry per CDR3 protein. The sample lists under 70,000 distinct CDR3 sequences; around two fifths were seen once. Sequenced material: breast tumor tissue. The source of this sequence is a female donor with breast cancer. Some clones in this sample may be carry-over from other donors' samples. This rearrangement joins TRBV5-6 to TRBJ2-3; weak D call: TRBD2 (5 bases). The CDR3 DNA sequence: TGTGCCACCAGCCCCGACCCGGGGATCACAGATACGCAGTATTTT. It encodes CATSPDPGITDTQYF. The full variable domain, completed using reference TRBV5-6 and TRBJ2-3, is DAGVTQSPTHLIKTRGQQVTLRCSPKSGHDTVSWYQQALGQGPQFIFQYYEEEERQRGNFPDRFSGHQFPNYSSELNVNALLLGDSALYLCATSPDPGITDTQYFGPGTRLTVL.